The following is a T cell receptor beta chain sequence with its context. Its antigen is not known. This record comes from a study of cytomegalovirus exposure and HLA in healthy donors. General study points: HLA allele associations emerged for 16,951 TCR beta sequences in a later analysis, at 0.05 false discovery rate.

PCR was performed using 60 Vbeta and 13 Jbeta primers. Produced via immunoSEQ multiplex PCR; TCRdb's table is partial and in-frame only. The data contain about 60,000 clones, almost 75% of them singletons. This CDR3 contains 15 residues. Looked up from germline, CDR1 is SGDLS and CDR2 is YYNGEE. V lost 4 bases, J lost 2 bases, and 10 bases lay in between. The source is a man aged 45-65 years in good health and CMV-seronegative. The rearrangement uses TRBV9 and TRBJ2-6; maybe TRBD1 (5 bases). Sequencing used PBMCs. The CDR3 loop is CASSPRGAGANVLTF. The CDR3 region has the DNA TGTGCCAGCAGCCCAAGGGGCGCTGGGGCCAACGTCCTGACTTTC.